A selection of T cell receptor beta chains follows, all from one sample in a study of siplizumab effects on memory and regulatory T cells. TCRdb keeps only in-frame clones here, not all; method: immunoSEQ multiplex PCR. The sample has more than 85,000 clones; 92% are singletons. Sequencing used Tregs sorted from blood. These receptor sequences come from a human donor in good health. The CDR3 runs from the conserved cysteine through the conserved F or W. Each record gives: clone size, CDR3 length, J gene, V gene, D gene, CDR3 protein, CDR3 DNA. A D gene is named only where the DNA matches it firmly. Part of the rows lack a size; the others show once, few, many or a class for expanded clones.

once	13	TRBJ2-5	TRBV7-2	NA	CASSLWVGETQYF	TGTGCCAGCAGCTTATGGGTGGGGGAGACCCAGTACTTC
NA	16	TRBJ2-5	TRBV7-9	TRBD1	CASRTPGDRGRETQYF	TGTGCCAGCAGGACTCCCGGTGACAGGGGCCGGGAGACCCAGTACTTC
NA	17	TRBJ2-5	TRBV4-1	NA	CASSQASLVAGQETQYF	TGCGCCAGCAGCCAAGCTAGTTTGGTTGCGGGACAAGAGACCCAGTACTTC
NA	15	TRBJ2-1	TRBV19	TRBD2	CATQRASGIFNEQFF	TGTGCCACCCAACGGGCTAGCGGGATTTTCAATGAGCAGTTCTTC
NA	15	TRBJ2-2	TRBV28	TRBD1	CASSTDRAVTGELFF	TGTGCCAGCAGTACAGACAGGGCAGTCACCGGGGAGCTGTTTTTT
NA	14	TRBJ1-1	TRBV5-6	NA	CASSLAGRPTEAFF	TGTGCCAGCAGCTTAGCGGGACGGCCGACTGAAGCTTTCTTT
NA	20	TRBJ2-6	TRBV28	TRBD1	CASSPPPLRGQGARANVLTF	TGTGCCAGCAGTCCACCCCCTCTGAGGGGACAGGGGGCTAGGGCCAACGTCCTGACTTTC
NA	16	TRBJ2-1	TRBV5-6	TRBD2	CASSRLAEETYNEQFF	TGTGCCAGCAGCCGACTAGCGGAGGAGACCTACAATGAGCAGTTCTTC
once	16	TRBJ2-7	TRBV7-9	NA	CASSKGGFLTYYEQYF	TGTGCCAGCAGTAAGGGGGGATTCCTCACATACTACGAGCAGTACTTC
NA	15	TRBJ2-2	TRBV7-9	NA	CASSVYRDIGGELFF	TGTGCCAGCAGCGTATACCGGGACATTGGCGGGGAGCTGTTTTTT
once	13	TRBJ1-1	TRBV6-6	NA	CASSYRLNTEAFF	TGTGCCAGCAGTTACCGTCTGAACACTGAAGCTTTCTTT
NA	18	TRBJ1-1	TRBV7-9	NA	CASSLGSSLLGRNTEAFF	TGTGCCAGCAGCCTGGGGTCGAGTTTGTTAGGGAGGAACACTGAAGCTTTCTTT
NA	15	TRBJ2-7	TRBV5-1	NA	CASSLAPGDSYEQYF	TGCGCCAGCAGCTTGGCCCCGGGGGACTCCTACGAGCAGTACTTC
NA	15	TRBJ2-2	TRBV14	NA	CASSQVRVNTGELFF	TGTGCCAGCAGCCAAGTTCGGGTGAACACCGGGGAGCTGTTTTTT
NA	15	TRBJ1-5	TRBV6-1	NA	CASSEGWGFNQPQHF	TGTGCCAGCAGTGAGGGGTGGGGGTTCAATCAGCCCCAGCATTTT
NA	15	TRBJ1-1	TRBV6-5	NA	CASSRGKRMNTEAFF	TGTGCCAGCAGCCGTGGGAAGAGGATGAACACTGAAGCTTTCTTT
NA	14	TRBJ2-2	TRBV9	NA	CASSVAGTTGELFF	TGTGCCAGCAGCGTAGCAGGGACCACCGGGGAGCTGTTTTTT
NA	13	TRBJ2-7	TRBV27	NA	CASSLGFSYEQYF	TGTGCCAGCAGTTTGGGTTTCTCCTACGAGCAGTACTTC
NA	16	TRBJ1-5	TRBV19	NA	CASSVLGRALNQPQHF	TGTGCCAGTAGTGTTTTGGGGAGGGCCCTCAATCAGCCCCAGCATTTT
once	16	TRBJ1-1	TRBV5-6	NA	CASSLPRPSGTYEAFF	TGTGCCAGCAGCTTACCGAGACCGTCCGGGACTTATGAAGCTTTCTTT
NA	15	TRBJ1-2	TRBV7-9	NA	CASSSRVSINYGYTF	TGTGCCAGCAGCTCCCGGGTGTCTATTAACTATGGCTACACCTTC
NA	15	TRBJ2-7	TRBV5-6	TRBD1	CASSLAGQHLYEQYF	TGTGCCAGCAGCTTGGCGGGACAGCACCTCTACGAGCAGTACTTC
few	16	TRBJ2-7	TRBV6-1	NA	CASSEARGGPSYEQYF	TGTGCCAGCAGTGAAGCGAGGGGGGGTCCCTCCTACGAGCAGTACTTC
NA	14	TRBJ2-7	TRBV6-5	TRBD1	CASSYSARGIEQYF	TGTGCCAGCAGTTACTCGGCCAGGGGGATCGAGCAGTACTTC
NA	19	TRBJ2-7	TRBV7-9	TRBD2	CASSSRLAGELKESYEQYF	TGTGCCAGCAGCTCCCGACTAGCGGGAGAGTTAAAAGAGTCCTACGAGCAGTACTTC
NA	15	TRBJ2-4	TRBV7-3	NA	CASSLQGGPPNIQYF	TGTGCCAGCAGCTTACAAGGGGGACCCCCAAACATTCAGTACTTC
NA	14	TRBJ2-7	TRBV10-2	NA	CASSEAGLNNEQYF	TGCGCCAGCAGTGAAGCGGGCCTAAACAACGAGCAGTACTTC
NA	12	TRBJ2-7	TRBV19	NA	CASSSGLGEQYF	TGTGCCAGTAGTAGCGGTTTGGGGGAGCAGTACTTC